The rows below give T cell receptor beta chains drawn from one sample of a study of early T cells in non-severe SARS-CoV-2 infection. TCRdb re-analysed the 5' RACE reads in MiXCR, keeping a single row per CDR3 protein. Of just under 65,000 distinct CDR3 sequences listed, approximately 8.8% are singletons. Sequenced here: whole blood, sampled at baseline. The receptors come from an adult who was a healthcare worker with PCR-confirmed SARS-CoV-2 infection or an uninfected control (not recorded which). Each CDR3 is given with its conserved first and last residue. D genes are given only for firm matches.

TRBJ2-3 TRBD2 TRBV5-1 CASDLAGGTDTQYF
TRBJ1-3 - TRBV7-8 CASSSGNGNTIYF
TRBJ2-7 - TRBV6-6 CASSPGQRVYEQYF
TRBJ2-1 - TRBV15 CATSRVNRARGNEQFF
TRBJ2-7 - TRBV27 CASQPGETFYEQYF
TRBJ2-7 - TRBV7-9 CASSLDFGGEQYF
TRBJ2-6 TRBD2 TRBV7-2 CASSLARGRTGANVLTF
TRBJ2-1 TRBD2 TRBV12-3/TRBV12-4 CASSLGTSGSTNEQFF
TRBJ2-1 TRBD2 TRBV10-2 CASSASGSGQFF
TRBJ2-1 - TRBV29-1 CSVVGRKALDEQFF
TRBJ2-7 TRBD1 TRBV7-9 CASSHGQGEEDEQYF
TRBJ1-3 - TRBV14 CASSQDLPGPGNTIYF
TRBJ1-1 - TRBV7-2 CASSLGVRGGSTEAFF
TRBJ2-5 TRBD2 TRBV5-5 CASSLEAGGPQQETQYF
TRBJ2-3 - TRBV20-1 CSARDPITGTDTQYF
TRBJ2-1 TRBD2 TRBV12-3/TRBV12-4 CASSLTSGRNEQFF
TRBJ2-3 TRBD2 TRBV12-3/TRBV12-4 CASSPRLAGGDTQYF
TRBJ2-7 - TRBV7-2 CASSLMGAYDEQYF
TRBJ2-1 TRBD2 TRBV7-2 CASSWPAGGPGSNEQFF
TRBJ2-3 TRBD2 TRBV20-1 CSAPIPLAEGSTDTQYF
TRBJ2-7 - TRBV5-8 CASSPRASLSYEQYF
TRBJ2-3 - TRBV19 CASSPGLSDTQYF
TRBJ1-6 TRBD1 TRBV12-3/TRBV12-4 CASRSGTGGSPLHF
TRBJ2-7 - TRBV20-1 CSARDPSEQYF
TRBJ2-5 - TRBV3-1 CASSQDSRTLTQYF
TRBJ2-5 - TRBV7-2 CASSPQGSREETQYF
TRBJ2-5 - TRBV2 CASSEDTQETQYF
TRBJ2-5 - TRBV29-1 CSVLRALQETQYF
TRBJ2-1 - TRBV2 CASRGNEQFF
TRBJ2-7 TRBD2 TRBV2 CASMRLAGTSSYEQYF
TRBJ2-1 TRBD2 TRBV2 CASSEKRGTYNEQFF
TRBJ2-1 - TRBV11-2 CASSLDGSTYNEQFF
TRBJ2-3 TRBD2 TRBV6-2/TRBV6-3 CASSSGLLQEYF
TRBJ1-2 - TRBV18 CASSPPAGANYGYTF
TRBJ2-7 - TRBV25-1 CASSEYEGDGAYF
TRBJ2-7 - TRBV7-9 CASSPGVPYEQYF
TRBJ2-7 TRBD1 TRBV25-1 CASSRDRISSYEQYF
TRBJ2-1 TRBD2 TRBV5-4 CASSLGLAGGYNEQFF
TRBJ2-4 TRBD2 TRBV5-4 CASSQDSGGGNIQYF
TRBJ2-7 - TRBV20-1 CSARDRSATLYEQYF
TRBJ2-5 TRBD1 TRBV2 CATGQSRETQYF
TRBJ2-3 TRBD2 TRBV10-3 CAISEAGRDTQYF
TRBJ1-2 TRBD1 TRBV20-1 CSARDTRQGGYTF
TRBJ1-1 - TRBV14 CASSPGWGAEAFF
TRBJ2-7 TRBD2 TRBV6-1 CASRILAGGPYF